This entry lists 11 T cell receptor beta chains sequenced from one sample in a study of T cell responses to AZD1222 COVID-19 vaccine. Data came from immunoSEQ multiplex PCR; TCRdb stores just in-frame clones and leaves some out. The table records roughly 120,000 clones, roughly nine tenths of them present only once. This specimen was peripheral blood, taken on day 0 of AZD1222 vaccination. These receptors came from an adult in good health.

This chain joins TRBV7-9 and TRBJ1-4; TRBD1 is a possible D gene (5 bases). The CDR3 consists of 15 residues. Trimming shortened V by 3 bases and J by 8 bases, and 16 bases separated the two germline ends. CDR1 is SEHNR, CDR2 FQNEAQ, per germline (reference sequence). The CDR3 spells CASSFRGTVGEKLFF. CDR3 DNA sequence: TGTGCCAGCAGCTTTAGGGGAACGGTGGGCGAAAAACTGTTTTTT.

This chain uses TRBV5-1 with TRBJ1-1; D unclear. Germline CDR1 reads SGHRS; CDR2 reads YFSETQ. V was pared by 6 bases and J by 1 base, with 13 bases between. The CDR3 runs to 14 residues. The CDR3 DNA follows: TGCGCCAGCAAACCCTCCCCAGAGAACACTGAAGCTTTCTTT. The encoded protein is CASKPSPENTEAFF.

The gene calls are TRBV2 and TRBJ1-3; D possibly corresponds to TRBD1 (5 bases). Germline CDR1 is SNHLY and CDR2 is FYNNEI. Trimming cost V 4 bases and J 0 bases, with 10 bases left between them. This CDR3 has 15 amino acids. The CDR3 sequence: CASSARGFSGNTIYF. As DNA, the CDR3 is TGTGCCAGCAGTGCGAGGGGCTTCTCTGGAAACACCATATATTTT.

This clone was recorded only once. The chain uses TRBV30 and TRBJ2-1; a possible D gene is TRBD2 (7 bases). The CDR3 sequence is 15 residues long. The germline V and J ends were trimmed by 0 bases and 9 bases, with 18 bases remaining between them. Germline V lookup: CDR1 GTSNPN, CDR2 SVGIG (reference sequence). CDR3 amino acids: CAWSVGGRGAFEQFF. DNA for the CDR3: TGTGCCTGGAGTGTAGGAGGACGGGGGGCTTTTGAGCAGTTCTTC.

The chain links TRBV28 to TRBJ2-1, with D uncertain. The CDR3 length is 15 residues. V shed 2 bases and J shed 0 bases, with 8 bases lying between them. CDR1 MDHEN and CDR2 SYDVKM come from the germline V gene. The CDR3 protein is CASSLQESSYNEQFF. The CDR3 nucleotides read TGTGCCAGCAGTTTACAGGAAAGCTCCTACAATGAGCAGTTCTTC.

The gene calls are TRBV27 and TRBJ1-2; D perhaps matches TRBD1 (5 bases). The germline CDR1 and CDR2 sequences are MNHEY and SMNVEV (reference sequence). The length of the CDR3 is 14 residues. Trimming took off 4 bases at V and 8 bases at J, with 17 bases between the two ends. As DNA, the CDR3 is TGTGCCAGCAGTTCTACGGGGGGGTATGAGGGCTACACCTTC. Amino acids: CASSSTGGYEGYTF.

The rearrangement links TRBV25-1 to TRBJ1-6; no definite D call. In germline, CDR1 is MGHDK, CDR2 SYGVNS. The CDR3 covers 12 residues. V was trimmed by 4 bases and J by 12 bases, leaving 10 bases between them. The CDR3: CASSGGEGPLHF. In nucleotides, the CDR3 is TGTGCCAGCAGTGGGGGAGAGGGACCCCTCCACTTT.

The chain recombines TRBV29-1 with TRBJ1-3, with D tentatively TRBD1 (5 bases). V lost 4 bases, J lost 4 bases, and 11 bases lay in between. The CDR3 spans 13 residues. Germline V gives CDR1 SQVTM, CDR2 ANQGSEA. CDR3 sequence: CSVVQGPGNTIYF. CDR3 sequence (DNA): TGCAGCGTTGTCCAGGGACCGGGAAACACCATATATTTT.

This rearrangement joins TRBV28 to TRBJ1-1, with D perhaps TRBD1 (5 bases). This CDR3 is 14 amino acids long. Germline V lookup: CDR1 MDHEN, CDR2 SYDVKM. With 1 base removed from V and 3 bases from J, the gap between germline ends came to 9 bases. The CDR3 DNA is TGTGCCAGCAGTTTATCCGGGGGGTACACTGAAGCTTTCTTT. It is translated as CASSLSGGYTEAFF.

This clone has just one count. V gene TRBV5-4 combines with J gene TRBJ1-6; maybe TRBD1 (5 bases). V was shortened by 6 bases and J by 0 bases, with 7 bases between the two germline ends. The length of the CDR3 is 14 residues. Germline values: CDR1 SGHNT, CDR2 YYREEE (reference sequence). CDR3 amino acids: CASKDTSYNSPLHF. In DNA, the CDR3 is TGTGCCAGCAAGGACACCTCCTATAATTCACCCCTCCACTTT.

V usage is TRBV28 and J usage is TRBJ2-1; the match to TRBD1 covers 7 bases. There are 12 residues in the CDR3. Germline V lookup: CDR1 MDHEN, CDR2 SYDVKM. J gave up 7 bases and V 5 bases, and 2 bases lay outside the gene matches. The CDR3 region is CASSTDRNEQFF. The CDR3 DNA reads TGTGCCAGCAGTACGGACAGGAATGAGCAGTTCTTC.